These T cell receptor beta chains were read from a single sample in a study of T cell responses to AZD1222 COVID-19 vaccine. Only in-frame clones appear in the TCRdb table, and some are missing; sequencing was by immunoSEQ multiplex PCR. In the table there are 120,000 or so clones, 85% to 90% of which are singletons. The source was peripheral blood, collected on day 0 of AZD1222 vaccination. The receptors originated from an adult in good health. CDR3s include the opening cysteine and the closing phenylalanine or tryptophan. A D gene is named only where the DNA matches it firmly. Size tells how often a clone was seen (once, few, many) or the class of an expanded clone, and some rows leave it out.

d_call: .; v_call: TRBV5-4; clone_size: .; j_call: TRBJ2-5; cdr3_nt: TGTGCCAGCAGCTTCCCGGGAGCGCAAGAGACCCAGTACTTC; cdr3_aa: CASSFPGAQETQYF
d_call: TRBD2; v_call: TRBV7-9; clone_size: .; j_call: TRBJ2-1; cdr3_nt: TGTGCCAGCAGCTTAGGACTAGCGGGAGTCAATGAGCAGTTCTTC; cdr3_aa: CASSLGLAGVNEQFF
d_call: .; v_call: TRBV7-9; clone_size: once; j_call: TRBJ2-2; cdr3_nt: TGTGCCAGCAGCTTTCAGGGTGCCGGGGAGCTGTTTTTT; cdr3_aa: CASSFQGAGELFF
d_call: .; v_call: TRBV2; clone_size: .; j_call: TRBJ1-6; cdr3_nt: TGTGCCAGCAGCCCCAGGACCGGGATAGGGAATTCACCCCTCCACTTT; cdr3_aa: CASSPRTGIGNSPLHF
d_call: .; v_call: TRBV10-3; clone_size: .; j_call: TRBJ2-3; cdr3_nt: TGTGCCATCAGTGCGGTGGACTCTAGCACAGATACGCAGTATTTT; cdr3_aa: CAISAVDSSTDTQYF
d_call: TRBD2; v_call: TRBV24-1; clone_size: once; j_call: TRBJ2-3; cdr3_nt: TGTGCCACCTCGCGGGGCGGGAGCCCTACGCAGTATTTT; cdr3_aa: CATSRGGSPTQYF
d_call: .; v_call: TRBV19; clone_size: .; j_call: TRBJ2-7; cdr3_nt: TGTGCCAGTAGTATGCAGCGGGTATCCTACAAGCAGTACTTC; cdr3_aa: CASSMQRVSYKQYF
d_call: TRBD1; v_call: TRBV3-1/TRBV3-2; clone_size: .; j_call: TRBJ1-2; cdr3_nt: TGTGCCAGCAGCCAAGATTTGACAGGGGGAAGTGGCTACACCTTC; cdr3_aa: CASSQDLTGGSGYTF
d_call: .; v_call: TRBV15; clone_size: few; j_call: TRBJ2-3; cdr3_nt: TGTGCCACCAGCAGAGATACGAAAGATACGCAGTATTTT; cdr3_aa: CATSRDTKDTQYF
d_call: .; v_call: TRBV7-2; clone_size: .; j_call: TRBJ2-7; cdr3_nt: TGTGCCAGCAGCTTAGCGGGGGGTTACTCCTACGAGCAGTACTTC; cdr3_aa: CASSLAGGYSYEQYF
d_call: .; v_call: TRBV5-6; clone_size: once; j_call: TRBJ1-2; cdr3_nt: TGTGCCAGCAGCTTACTGGGAATAGACATCTATGGCTACACCTTC; cdr3_aa: CASSLLGIDIYGYTF
d_call: .; v_call: TRBV7-6; clone_size: .; j_call: TRBJ2-1; cdr3_nt: TGTGCCAGCAGCTTTGACTCCTACAATGAGCAGTTCTTC; cdr3_aa: CASSFDSYNEQFF
d_call: TRBD1; v_call: TRBV2; clone_size: .; j_call: TRBJ2-7; cdr3_nt: TGTGCCAGCAGTGAGAGTCAGGGGGCTTACGAGCAGTACTTC; cdr3_aa: CASSESQGAYEQYF
d_call: .; v_call: TRBV10-3; clone_size: .; j_call: TRBJ1-2; cdr3_nt: TGTGCCATCAGAGCCGGACAGAACAACTATGGCTACACCTTC; cdr3_aa: CAIRAGQNNYGYTF
d_call: .; v_call: TRBV7-9; clone_size: .; j_call: TRBJ1-1; cdr3_nt: TGTGCCAGCAGCCGGGCAGGGAGTGAAGCTTTCTTT; cdr3_aa: CASSRAGSEAFF
d_call: .; v_call: TRBV9; clone_size: few; j_call: TRBJ2-1; cdr3_nt: TGTGCCAGCAGCCCCCCGGACTATTCCCCCTCCTACAATGAGCAGTTCTTC; cdr3_aa: CASSPPDYSPSYNEQFF
d_call: .; v_call: TRBV29-1; clone_size: .; j_call: TRBJ1-2; cdr3_nt: TGCAGCGTTGAACAGGAGAACTATGGCTACACCTTC; cdr3_aa: CSVEQENYGYTF
d_call: .; v_call: TRBV7-2; clone_size: once; j_call: TRBJ1-1; cdr3_nt: TGTGCCAGCAGCCCTTTAAACATGAACACTGAAGCTTTCTTT; cdr3_aa: CASSPLNMNTEAFF
d_call: TRBD2; v_call: TRBV18; clone_size: .; j_call: TRBJ2-1; cdr3_nt: TGTGCCAGCTCACCACGGGGGGGTTGGCAGTCGGGCGAGCAGTTCTTC; cdr3_aa: CASSPRGGWQSGEQFF
d_call: .; v_call: TRBV7-8; clone_size: .; j_call: TRBJ2-7; cdr3_nt: TGTGCCAGCAGCTTAGGAAACGAGCAGTACTTC; cdr3_aa: CASSLGNEQYF
d_call: .; v_call: TRBV10-3; clone_size: .; j_call: TRBJ2-2; cdr3_nt: TGTGCCATCAGTGACCAGACAGCGAACACCGGGGAGCTGTTTTTT; cdr3_aa: CAISDQTANTGELFF
d_call: .; v_call: TRBV5-6; clone_size: .; j_call: TRBJ1-2; cdr3_nt: TGTGCCAGCAGCTTGAGGCAGGTAATGGACTATGGCTACACCTTC; cdr3_aa: CASSLRQVMDYGYTF
d_call: .; v_call: TRBV5-6; clone_size: .; j_call: TRBJ2-3; cdr3_nt: TGTGCCAGCAGCTCAAGAGATACGCAGTATTTT; cdr3_aa: CASSSRDTQYF
d_call: .; v_call: TRBV10-3; clone_size: .; j_call: TRBJ1-4; cdr3_nt: TGTGCCATCAGTTGGGACTCGGACGGTGAAAAACTGTTTTTT; cdr3_aa: CAISWDSDGEKLFF
d_call: .; v_call: TRBV30; clone_size: .; j_call: TRBJ1-1; cdr3_nt: TGTGCCTGGAGCCCCATGAACACTGAAGCTTTCTTT; cdr3_aa: CAWSPMNTEAFF
d_call: TRBD1; v_call: TRBV29-1; clone_size: once; j_call: TRBJ1-2; cdr3_nt: TGCAGCACAACAGGGGACTATGGCTACACCTTC; cdr3_aa: CSTTGDYGYTF
d_call: .; v_call: TRBV6-2/TRBV6-3; clone_size: .; j_call: TRBJ2-7; cdr3_nt: TGTGCCAGCAGTTACATAGGTTTCTCCTACGAGCAGTACTTC; cdr3_aa: CASSYIGFSYEQYF
d_call: .; v_call: TRBV29-1; clone_size: .; j_call: TRBJ2-3; cdr3_nt: TGCAGCGTTCGTTGGAGCGGGCCCTTCGGAGGCGGGCAGTATTTT; cdr3_aa: CSVRWSGPFGGGQYF
d_call: TRBD2; v_call: TRBV4-2; clone_size: .; j_call: TRBJ2-1; cdr3_nt: TGTGCCAGCAGCCAAGATAACGGGGTTGGGACTAATGGGCAGTTCTTC; cdr3_aa: CASSQDNGVGTNGQFF
d_call: .; v_call: TRBV28; clone_size: few; j_call: TRBJ1-4; cdr3_nt: TGTGCCAGCAGTTTATGGGGAGAAGTAGGGGAAAAACTGTTTTTT; cdr3_aa: CASSLWGEVGEKLFF
d_call: .; v_call: TRBV5-6; clone_size: .; j_call: TRBJ1-2; cdr3_nt: TGTGCCAGCAGCTTCGGCCAGGGGAGCTATGGCTACACCTTC; cdr3_aa: CASSFGQGSYGYTF
d_call: TRBD2; v_call: TRBV5-1; clone_size: .; j_call: TRBJ2-2; cdr3_nt: TGCGCCAGCAGCCTGGGACTAGCAGACACCGGGGAGCTGTTTTTT; cdr3_aa: CASSLGLADTGELFF
d_call: .; v_call: TRBV7-3; clone_size: .; j_call: TRBJ2-1; cdr3_nt: TGTGCCAGCAGACCCGTGGGGGGAGCCGGCATTGAGCAGTTCTTC; cdr3_aa: CASRPVGGAGIEQFF
d_call: TRBD1; v_call: TRBV14; clone_size: .; j_call: TRBJ2-7; cdr3_nt: TGTGCCAGCAGCCGGATTACAGGGGGAGCCTACGAGCAGTACTTC; cdr3_aa: CASSRITGGAYEQYF
d_call: TRBD2; v_call: TRBV2; clone_size: .; j_call: TRBJ2-5; cdr3_nt: TGTGCCAGCAGTGGACAGCGGGGGGTCCAAGAGACCCAGTACTTC; cdr3_aa: CASSGQRGVQETQYF
d_call: .; v_call: TRBV5-1; clone_size: .; j_call: TRBJ2-5; cdr3_nt: TGCGCCAGCAGCTTGGCCACCCCAGAGACCCAGTACTTC; cdr3_aa: CASSLATPETQYF
d_call: .; v_call: TRBV7-8; clone_size: .; j_call: TRBJ1-5; cdr3_nt: TGTGCCAGCAGCTCGGACCTAAATCAGCCCCAGCATTTT; cdr3_aa: CASSSDLNQPQHF
d_call: .; v_call: TRBV30; clone_size: .; j_call: TRBJ1-5; cdr3_nt: TGTGCCTGGAGTGTAGGAGATGTGAATCAGCCCCAGCATTTT; cdr3_aa: CAWSVGDVNQPQHF
d_call: TRBD1; v_call: TRBV2; clone_size: .; j_call: TRBJ2-5; cdr3_nt: TGTGCCAGCAGTCCCCGGACAGGGTCAACAGAGACCCAGTACTTC; cdr3_aa: CASSPRTGSTETQYF
d_call: TRBD1; v_call: TRBV19; clone_size: few; j_call: TRBJ1-5; cdr3_nt: TGTGCCAGCCACCCCGGGCCAGGGGGTAGCAATCAGCCCCAGCATTTT; cdr3_aa: CASHPGPGGSNQPQHF
d_call: .; v_call: TRBV7-8; clone_size: .; j_call: TRBJ1-3; cdr3_nt: TGTGCCAGCAGCTTAGGAGGTAGTACTGGAAACACCATATATTTT; cdr3_aa: CASSLGGSTGNTIYF
d_call: .; v_call: TRBV28; clone_size: .; j_call: TRBJ1-1; cdr3_nt: TGTGCCAGCAGTGGGATTGGCACTGAAGCTTTCTTT; cdr3_aa: CASSGIGTEAFF
d_call: .; v_call: TRBV7-2; clone_size: .; j_call: TRBJ2-3; cdr3_nt: TGTGCCAGCAGCTTAGTGGGGGCGGCTAGCACAGATACGCAGTATTTT; cdr3_aa: CASSLVGAASTDTQYF
d_call: TRBD2; v_call: TRBV7-2; clone_size: .; j_call: TRBJ2-7; cdr3_nt: TGTGCCAGCGGGGAGGGCGGAGCCTACGAGCAGTACTTC; cdr3_aa: CASGEGGAYEQYF
d_call: TRBD1; v_call: TRBV10-3; clone_size: .; j_call: TRBJ1-4; cdr3_nt: TGTGCCGTCAGGGGGCTTGGCGAAAAACTGTTTTTT; cdr3_aa: CAVRGLGEKLFF
d_call: TRBD2; v_call: TRBV24-1; clone_size: .; j_call: TRBJ2-2; cdr3_nt: TGTGCCACCAGTGTCGGTAGCGGGAGCACCGGGGAGCTGTTTTTT; cdr3_aa: CATSVGSGSTGELFF
d_call: TRBD2; v_call: TRBV27; clone_size: .; j_call: TRBJ2-1; cdr3_nt: TGTGCCAGCACTCCGGGACTAGCGTCCTACAATGAGCAGTTCTTC; cdr3_aa: CASTPGLASYNEQFF
d_call: TRBD2; v_call: TRBV4-3; clone_size: .; j_call: TRBJ2-1; cdr3_nt: TGCGCCAGCAGCCTGAGCGGGAGTTCCTACAATGAGCAGTTCTTC; cdr3_aa: CASSLSGSSYNEQFF
d_call: TRBD1; v_call: TRBV2; clone_size: .; j_call: TRBJ1-1; cdr3_nt: TGTGCCAGCCGACCGGTAACAGGGGGCACTGAAGCTTTCTTT; cdr3_aa: CASRPVTGGTEAFF
d_call: TRBD1; v_call: TRBV7-9; clone_size: .; j_call: TRBJ1-1; cdr3_nt: TGTGCCAGCAGCTTGAACCCGGGACAGGGGATAACTGAAGCTTTCTTT; cdr3_aa: CASSLNPGQGITEAFF
d_call: .; v_call: TRBV4-1; clone_size: many; j_call: TRBJ1-2; cdr3_nt: TGCGCCAGCAGCCAAGAGACAGGAGACTATGGCTACACCTTC; cdr3_aa: CASSQETGDYGYTF
d_call: TRBD1; v_call: TRBV3-1/TRBV3-2; clone_size: .; j_call: TRBJ2-2; cdr3_nt: TGTGCCAGCAGCCAAGATGGACAGGCCGAGGGCACCGGGGAGCTGTTTTTT; cdr3_aa: CASSQDGQAEGTGELFF
d_call: TRBD1; v_call: TRBV19; clone_size: once; j_call: TRBJ1-4; cdr3_nt: TGTGCCAGTAGTTCCCGGGACAGGGGGAGTCTGTTTGAAAAACTGTTTTTT; cdr3_aa: CASSSRDRGSLFEKLFF
d_call: TRBD1; v_call: TRBV6-2/TRBV6-3; clone_size: few; j_call: TRBJ2-4; cdr3_nt: TGTGCCAGCACTCACTCGGCGGGACAGGTGACTGTAGCCAAAAACATTCAGTACTTC; cdr3_aa: CASTHSAGQVTVAKNIQYF
d_call: .; v_call: TRBV18; clone_size: .; j_call: TRBJ1-2; cdr3_nt: TGTGCCAGCTCACCATTCGACCCTCGTCTAGGCTACACCTTC; cdr3_aa: CASSPFDPRLGYTF
d_call: TRBD1; v_call: TRBV5-6; clone_size: .; j_call: TRBJ1-4; cdr3_nt: TGTGCCAGCAGCCCCCCACGCGACAGGGGGCGCGAAAAACTGTTTTTT; cdr3_aa: CASSPPRDRGREKLFF
d_call: .; v_call: TRBV30; clone_size: .; j_call: TRBJ1-2; cdr3_nt: TGTGCCTGGAGTGTCTACAGCGGCTACACCTTC; cdr3_aa: CAWSVYSGYTF
d_call: TRBD1; v_call: TRBV2; clone_size: .; j_call: TRBJ1-2; cdr3_nt: TGTGCCAGCAGTGGAAACCGGGACAGGGATGGCTACACCTTC; cdr3_aa: CASSGNRDRDGYTF
d_call: .; v_call: TRBV7-2; clone_size: .; j_call: TRBJ1-5; cdr3_nt: TGTGCCAGCAGCTTACTGGGGAATAGCAATCAGCCCCAGCATTTT; cdr3_aa: CASSLLGNSNQPQHF
d_call: .; v_call: TRBV3-1/TRBV3-2; clone_size: .; j_call: TRBJ1-5; cdr3_nt: TGTGCCAGCAGCCAAGAGGGGGGGAAGGCCGGGCAGCCCCAGCATTTT; cdr3_aa: CASSQEGGKAGQPQHF